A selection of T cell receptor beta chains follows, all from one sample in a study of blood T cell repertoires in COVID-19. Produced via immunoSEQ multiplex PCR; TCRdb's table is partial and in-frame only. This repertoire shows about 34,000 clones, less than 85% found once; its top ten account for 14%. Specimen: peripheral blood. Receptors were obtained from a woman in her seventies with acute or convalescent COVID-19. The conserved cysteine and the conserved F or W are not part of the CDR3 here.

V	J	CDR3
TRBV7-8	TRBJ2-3	ASSTGLDSSTDTQY
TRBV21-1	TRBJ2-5	ASSKVALETQY
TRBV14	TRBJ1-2	ASGSAALHYGYT
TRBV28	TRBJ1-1	ASSLTGHGAEAF
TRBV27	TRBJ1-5	ASSLFAGEGAQPQH
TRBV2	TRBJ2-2	ASKRRGNTGELF
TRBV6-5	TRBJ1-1	ASSLAAGGTEAF
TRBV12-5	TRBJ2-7	ASGLAGVIAEQY
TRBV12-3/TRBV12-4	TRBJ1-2	ASSPPGGHGYT
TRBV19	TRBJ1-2	ASSIEGGRSILYGYT
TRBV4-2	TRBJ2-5	ASSQAIVSETQY
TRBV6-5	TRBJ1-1	ASVRQGPNTEAF
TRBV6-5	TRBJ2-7	ASRISTESYEQY
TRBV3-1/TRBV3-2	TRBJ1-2	ASSLSDSLYGYT
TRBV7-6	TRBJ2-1	ASSLPRRDHNEQF
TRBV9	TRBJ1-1	ASSVGRNTEAF
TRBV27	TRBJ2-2	ASSQTSGRIGTGELF
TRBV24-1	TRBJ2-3	ATSVLGLAGSTDTQY
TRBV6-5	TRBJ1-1	ASTGQGEAF
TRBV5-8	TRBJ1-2	ASSLAPGPDYGYT
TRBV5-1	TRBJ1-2	ASSADRGEWYGYT
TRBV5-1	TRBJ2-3	ASSSGQGKSTDTQY
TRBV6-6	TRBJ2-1	ASSSGATGGNEQF
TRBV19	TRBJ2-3	ASSPTQDTQY
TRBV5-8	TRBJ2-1	ASSLALSAGVEQF
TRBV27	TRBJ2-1	ASRRTSGGATYNEQF
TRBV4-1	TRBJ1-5	ASSQGAGYQPQH
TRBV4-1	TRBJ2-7	ASSQGEDTAFAYEQY
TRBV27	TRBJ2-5	ASSLTSGNQETQY
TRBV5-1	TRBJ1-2	ASSSGPGGGYT
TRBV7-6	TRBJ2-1	ASSLDPSVLSEQF
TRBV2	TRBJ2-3	ASSHPVAGLTDTQY
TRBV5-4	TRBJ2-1	ASRQDSYADNEQF
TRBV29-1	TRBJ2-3	SVQGGPTDTQY
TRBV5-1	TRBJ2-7	ASSLGLAGAPYEQY
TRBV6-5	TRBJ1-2	ASRPGHHNYGYT
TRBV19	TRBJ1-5	ASSPPGMLPQPQH
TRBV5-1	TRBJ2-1	ASSLAGLAGGLEQF
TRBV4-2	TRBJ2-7	ASSQEIGGMGEQY
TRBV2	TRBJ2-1	ASSALGNEQF